The 15 T cell receptor beta chains given below trace back to one sample, sequenced in a study of a mutant IDH1 vaccine in newly diagnosed glioma. The time point here: baseline, week 1 (first vaccination visit). The sample's treatment: pre-vaccination baseline after standard-of-care therapy. Sequencing was performed with immunoSEQ multiplex PCR; in TCRdb, only in-frame clones are kept and a portion is missing. The table records approximately 92,000 clones, roughly 85% of them present only once. This material consisted of PBMCs, taken from a glioma patient treated with radiotherapy, temozolomide or both. Every receptor here comes from a woman aged 45-65 years with glioma.

This clone was seen a single time. This rearrangement joins TRBV5-1 to TRBJ1-1; 11 bases line up with TRBD1. Germline assignment: CDR1 SGHRS and CDR2 YFSETQ. CDR3 length: 15 amino acids. V lost 4 bases and J lost 1; bases outside the gene matches: 3. The CDR3 here is CASSKGQGENTEAFF. The CDR3 nucleotides are TGCGCCAGCAGCAAGGGACAGGGGGAGAACACTGAAGCTTTCTTT. The whole variable domain, filled in from reference TRBV5-1 and TRBJ1-1, reads KAGVTQTPRYLIKTRGQQVTLSCSPISGHRSVSWYQQTPGQGLQFLFEYFSETQRNKGNFPGRFSGRQFSNSRSEMNVSTLELGDSALYLCASSKGQGENTEAFFGQGTRLTVV.

The gene calls are TRBV10-2 and TRBJ2-2, with 8 bases aligning to TRBD2. This CDR3 spans 16 amino acids. Germline trimming cut 5 bases from V and 6 bases from J; bases unmatched to any gene: 11. Germline V lookup: CDR1 WSHSY, CDR2 SAAADI. CDR3 coding DNA: TGCGCCAGCAGTAAGACGGGGGGGTTTTTTCCCGGGGAGCTGTTTTTT. Translating gives CASSKTGGFFPGELFF.

The chain has TRBV2 and TRBJ2-2; 9 nucleotides agree with TRBD1. The CDR3 runs to 13 residues. CDR1 and CDR2 (germline): SNHLY, FYNNEI. Trimming removed 9 bases from V and 6 bases from J; junction bases left unmatched: 5. The CDR3 bases are TGTGCCAGTGGACAGGGGATTTCCGGGGAGCTGTTTTTT. Translating it yields CASGQGISGELFF.

The chain links TRBV4-1 to TRBJ1-6, with a tentative D call TRBD1 (6 bases). CDR1 is MGHRA and CDR2 is YSYEKL in the germline V gene. V lost 1 base, J lost 10 bases, and 11 bases lay in between. The CDR3 extends over 14 amino acids. The CDR3: CASSQVAGASPLHF. CDR3 nucleotides: TGCGCCAGCAGCCAAGTTGCAGGGGCCTCACCCCTCCACTTT.

J is TRBJ1-5 and V is TRBV4-1; no clear D. The CDR3 runs 14 residues. Germline V gene lookup returns CDR1 MGHRA and CDR2 YSYEKL. With 4 bases removed from V and 6 bases from J, the gap between germline ends came to 13 bases. Here the CDR3 DNA reads TGCGCCAGCAGCCTCGGGATAAATTCTCAGCCCCAGCATTTT. Its translation: CASSLGINSQPQHF.

This clone has a single count. V is TRBV2 and J is TRBJ1-2; the D is unclear. The CDR3 is 14 residues long. CDR1 is SNHLY, CDR2 FYNNEI, per germline. The V and J ends lost 4 bases and 5 bases respectively, with 14 bases between them. The DNA of the CDR3 is TGTGCCAGCAGTGGTCTCGGCCGAGGGTATGGCTACACCTTC. Its protein is CASSGLGRGYGYTF.

The chain uses TRBV5-4 and TRBJ2-6; tentatively, D is TRBD1 (5 bases). Between the trimmed V and J ends, which lost 0 bases and 2 bases, there was a span of 9 bases. CDR1 and CDR2 (germline): SGHNT, YYREEE (reference sequence). This CDR3 is 16 amino acids long. CDR3 bases: TGTGCCAGCAGCTTGGACAGGCCCGCTGGGGCCAACGTCCTGACTTTC. Translating gives CASSLDRPAGANVLTF.

This clone has more than one count but fewer than ten. This chain links TRBV19 with TRBJ1-1; D is uncertain. The CDR3 sequence is 12 residues long. Germline CDR1 and CDR2: LNHDA and SQIVND (reference sequence). The ends were cut back, 5 bases at V and 8 bases at J, with 12 bases in the middle. CDR3 sequence (DNA): TGTGCCAGTAGTCCGTGGGAGGGAGAAGCTTTCTTT. Translation gives CASSPWEGEAFF.

The chain couples TRBV5-4 to TRBJ2-2; D ambiguous. Trimming shortened V by 7 bases and J by 0 bases, and 16 bases separated the two germline ends. The CDR3 extends over 16 amino acids. Germline loops: CDR1 SGHNT, CDR2 YYREEE (reference sequence). The CDR3 sequence is CASRAPVDANTGELFF. As DNA, the CDR3 is TGTGCCAGCCGAGCCCCGGTCGACGCGAACACCGGGGAGCTGTTTTTT.

The chain carries TRBV9 and TRBJ1-1; weak D call: TRBD1 (5 bases). V gave up 0 bases and J gave up 7 bases, with 13 bases separating them. Germline lookup yields CDR1 SGDLS and CDR2 YYNGEE. The CDR3 is 14 residues long. CDR3: CASSVGGTGSEAFF. The CDR3 DNA follows: TGTGCCAGCAGCGTAGGGGGAACAGGCAGTGAAGCTTTCTTT.

This clone was counted between two and nine times. The chain is built from TRBV29-1 and TRBJ2-7; D could derive from TRBD1 or TRBD2 (5 bases each). The CDR3 is made up of 12 amino acids. Germline CDR1 reads SQVTM; CDR2 reads ANQGSEA. Trimming took 7 bases from V and 4 from J, leaving 14 bases between them. CDR3: CSAWDLLYEQYF. The CDR3 bases are TGCAGCGCCTGGGACCTCCTATACGAGCAGTACTTC.

This chain uses TRBV5-1 with TRBJ1-1; D gene ambiguous. This CDR3 has 12 residues. The germline CDR1 and CDR2 sequences are SGHRS and YFSETQ. V lost 5 bases, J lost 7 bases, and 12 bases lay in between. CDR3 sequence (DNA): TGCGCCAGCAGACAAACAGAACTTGAAGCTTTCTTT. Its protein product is CASRQTELEAFF.

The rearrangement links TRBV2 to TRBJ1-3; D uncertain. CDR1 is SNHLY, CDR2 FYNNEI, per germline. Deletions cut 7 bases from V and 1 base from J, with 20 bases between. The CDR3 contains 17 residues. The CDR3 spells CASTVQPLRTSGNTIYF. The CDR3 nucleotides are TGTGCCAGCACGGTGCAGCCCCTACGGACTTCTGGAAACACCATATATTTT.

The chain employs TRBV5-1 and TRBJ2-1; TRBD1 matches 10 bases. Trimming at V came to 3 bases and at J to 9 bases, leaving 9 bases not matched to a gene. This CDR3 has 15 residues. The germline V gene encodes CDR1 SGHRS and CDR2 YFSETQ. CDR3: CASSSGTGESREQFF. CDR3 nucleotides: TGCGCCAGCAGCTCCGGGACAGGGGAGTCGCGTGAGCAGTTCTTC.

This clone was observed a single time. V and J are TRBV9 and TRBJ1-2; a possible D gene is TRBD1 (5 bases). CDR3 length equals 11 residues. Germline CDR1 and CDR2: SGDLS and YYNGEE. The CDR3 DNA follows: TGTGCTACCGGGGGGACTCGCGGCTACACCTTC. It translates to CATGGTRGYTF.